This T cell receptor (beta chain) was recovered during a study of cytomegalovirus exposure and HLA in healthy donors. On the study more broadly: Drawn from HLA-typed donors, tens of millions of unique TCRs were held in an early data release.

The primer mix had 60 Vbeta and 13 Jbeta primers. Data came from immunoSEQ multiplex PCR; TCRdb stores just in-frame clones and leaves some out. The repertoire holds 85,000 to 130,000 clones, with over 70% as singletons. This clone was detected a few times. The antigen remains undetermined. Findings and caveats of the study: A list of more than 150 TCR beta chains associated with cytomegalovirus was given. In vitro confirmation showed three CMV-associated chains to be CMV antigen specific. A later examination showed that TCR association rates differed by HLA locus, with DRB1 most and HLA-C fewest.

V was shortened by 5 bases and J by 3 bases, with 11 bases between the two germline ends. Germline lookup yields CDR1 SGHDN and CDR2 FVKESK. The CDR3 is 13 amino acids. The chain joins TRBV14 to TRBJ2-7, with D perhaps matching TRBD1 (6 bases). This TCR came from a female donor in good health and CMV-seronegative. Sample: PBMCs. The CDR3 loop is CASSAQGSYEQYF. CDR3 nucleotides: TGTGCCAGCAGCGCTCAGGGGAGCTACGAGCAGTACTTC.